This TCR beta chain originates from a study of OX40 agonist ivuxolimab in advanced cancers. Using immunoSEQ multiplex PCR, the repertoire was profiled, and TCRdb retains in-frame clones only, with some absent. The data show 84,000 or so clones, over 65% seen once. Losses at the gene ends were 2 bases for V and 1 base for J; bases not matched to a gene: 10. CDR3 length: 19 residues. CDR1 and CDR2 from the germline V gene are LNHNV and YYDKDF (reference sequence). Cycle 7 day 1, cycle 4 day 1, and baseline were the timepoints at which blood was sampled. The material sequenced was CD4+ or CD8+ T cells sorted from blood, taken in a trial of the OX40 agonist ivuxolimab. The rearrangement uses TRBV15 and TRBJ2-3; 12 nucleotides match TRBD2. This sequence originates from an adult with an advanced solid tumor such as melanoma, head and neck, liver or kidney cancer. The CDR3 loop is CATSRLTSGGPSRTDTQYF. The CDR3 DNA reads as TGTGCCACCAGCAGACTGACTAGCGGGGGCCCCAGTCGCACAGATACGCAGTATTTT.